This T cell receptor (beta chain) was sequenced for a study of beta chain features in type 1 diabetes. General study points: Fewer junction insertions and more nucleotide deletions appeared in type 1 diabetes patients. Shorter TCRB CDR3s, moderately but significantly so, marked every one of the four CD4+ subsets in Type 1 diabetes patients.

As concerns this clone: Its antigen is unidentified.

cDNA synthesis used the whole RNA isolate, giving expressed TCRB sequences. TCRdb's copy holds only in-frame clones and misses some; the assay was immunoSEQ multiplex PCR. This table has about 650,000 clones, approximately 13% appearing once. This receptor was taken from a man younger than 45 with type 1 diabetes. Material: naive CD4+ T cells from blood.

The CDR3 loop reads CSVVHPLRGPSTDTQYF. Here the CDR3 DNA reads TGCAGCGTTGTCCACCCCTTGCGGGGGCCCTCCACAGATACGCAGTATTTT. This chain uses TRBV29-1 with TRBJ2-3; D possibly corresponds to TRBD2 (7 bases). From germline, CDR1 is SQVTM and CDR2 ANQGSEA. This CDR3 is 17 amino acids long. V lost 4 bases to trimming and J lost 2 bases, with 22 bases between them.